This T cell receptor (beta chain) was recovered during a study of blood T cells in healthy people across ages. CDR3 length: 14 amino acids. The germline gives CDR1 SGHVS, CDR2 FNYEAQ. The germline V and J ends were trimmed by 1 base and 5 bases, with 8 bases remaining between them. This clonotype was seen a handful of times. Then a second PCR, running roughly 6 to 11 cycles, was carried out with a sample-barcoded 5' primer and a J-beta primer mix. TCRdb re-derived calls from the 5' RACE reads in MiXCR, one entry per CDR3 protein. The sample includes about 1,500,000 distinct CDR3 sequences, approximately 30% of them seen just once.

The chain is built from TRBV7-6 and TRBJ2-2; D not certain. Sequenced input: blood. This sequence originates from a woman under 40 in good health. CDR3 sequence: CASSLELTTGELFF. CDR3 nucleotides: TGTGCCAGCAGCTTAGAGTTGACTACCGGGGAGCTGTTTTTT.